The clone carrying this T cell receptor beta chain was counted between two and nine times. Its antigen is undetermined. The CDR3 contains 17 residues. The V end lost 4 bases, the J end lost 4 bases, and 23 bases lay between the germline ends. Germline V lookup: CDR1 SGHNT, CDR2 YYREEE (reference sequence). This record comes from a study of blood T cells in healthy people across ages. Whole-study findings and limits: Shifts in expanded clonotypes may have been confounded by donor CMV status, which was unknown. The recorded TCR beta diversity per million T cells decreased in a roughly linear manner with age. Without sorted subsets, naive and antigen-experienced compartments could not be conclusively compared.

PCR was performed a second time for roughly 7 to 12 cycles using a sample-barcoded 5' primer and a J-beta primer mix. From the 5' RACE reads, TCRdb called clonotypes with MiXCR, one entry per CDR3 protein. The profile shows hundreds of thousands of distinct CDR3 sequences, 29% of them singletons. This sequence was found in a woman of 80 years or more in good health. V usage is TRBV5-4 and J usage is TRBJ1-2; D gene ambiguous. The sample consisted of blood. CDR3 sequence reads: CASSLIERRQMGYGYTF. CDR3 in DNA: TGTGCCAGCAGCCTAATTGAAAGGCGGCAGATGGGCTATGGCTACACCTTC.